This record covers a single T cell receptor (beta chain). Its matching antigen is unknown. The sample comes from a study of OX40 agonist ivuxolimab in advanced cancers. The wider study: At 0.01 to 10 mg/kg, ivuxolimab was administered intravenously to patients every 2 weeks.

General study findings and limits: With doses of 0.1 to 3.0 mg/kg, CD4+ and CD8+ blood T cells had undergone clonal expansion by week 6.

Profiled with immunoSEQ multiplex PCR; TCRdb holds only in-frame clones, not every one. The table shows about 33,000 clones, with about nine tenths occurring only once. The sequence was obtained from an adult with an advanced solid tumor such as melanoma, head and neck, liver or kidney cancer. The specimen comprised CD4+ or CD8+ T cells sorted from blood, sampled in a trial of the OX40 agonist ivuxolimab.

The CDR3 loop reads CASSLLGEKLFF. CDR3 in DNA: TGCGCCAGCAGCCTGCTGGGAGAAAAACTGTTTTTT. The chain carries TRBV5-1 and TRBJ1-4; no definite D call. The germline V gene encodes CDR1 SGHRS and CDR2 YFSETQ. The CDR3 covers 12 residues. Trimming pared 4 bases from V and 8 bases from J, leaving 9 bases between. The full variable domain, rest sourced from reference TRBV5-1 and TRBJ1-4, is KAGVTQTPRYLIKTRGQQVTLSCSPISGHRSVSWYQQTPGQGLQFLFEYFSETQRNKGNFPGRFSGRQFSNSRSEMNVSTLELGDSALYLCASSLLGEKLFFGSGTQLSVL.